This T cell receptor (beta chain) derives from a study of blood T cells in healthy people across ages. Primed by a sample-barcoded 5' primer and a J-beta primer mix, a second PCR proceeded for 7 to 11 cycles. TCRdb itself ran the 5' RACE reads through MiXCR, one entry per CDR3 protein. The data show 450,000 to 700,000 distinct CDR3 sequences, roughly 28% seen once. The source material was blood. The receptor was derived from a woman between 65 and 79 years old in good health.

The CDR3 nucleotides read TGTGCCAACACCTCGATATCTTACGAGCAGTACTTC. It yields the protein CANTSISYEQYF. The gene calls are TRBV6-5 and TRBJ2-7; unclear D gene. Germline CDR1 is MNHEY and CDR2 is SVGAGI. Trimming removed 10 bases from V and 4 bases from J, with 14 bases in between. The CDR3 sequence is 12 residues long.